These 14 T cell receptor beta chains came from one sample sequenced in a study of control samples from healthy donors and cancer patients. Generated by immunoSEQ multiplex PCR, the TCRdb table keeps only in-frame clones and is missing some. The repertoire holds 150,000 to 200,000 clones, with around 94% as singletons. Source material: blood. These receptor sequences come from a woman aged 18-29 years in good health.

The chain has TRBV27 and TRBJ2-5, with D possibly TRBD2 on 6 matching bases. CDR3 size: 13 residues. The germline V gene encodes CDR1 MNHEY and CDR2 SMNVEV (reference sequence). V shed 6 bases and J shed 3 bases, with 11 bases lying between them. The CDR3 bases are TGTGCCAGCAGGGGGACTGGTGAAGAGACCCAGTACTTC. Amino acids: CASRGTGEETQYF.

The V gene is TRBV7-9, the J gene TRBJ2-3, with 12 bases that match TRBD2. Trimming removed 5 bases from V and 2 bases from J; junction bases left unmatched: 2. Germline assignment: CDR1 SEHNR and CDR2 FQNEAQ (reference sequence). CDR3 length: 15 residues. CDR3 in DNA: TGTGCCAGCAGCGCTAGCGGGGGGGCCACAGATACGCAGTATTTT. Translated: CASSASGGATDTQYF.

About this clone: Other DNA sequences in this sample translate to the same CDR3. The chain has TRBV12-3 or TRBV12-4 and TRBJ1-1; D ambiguous. Trimming left V 1 base short and J 7 bases short, with 4 bases between. CDR3 length: 11 amino acids. CDR3 residues: CASSLGLEAFF. As DNA, the CDR3 is TGTGCCAGCAGTTTAGGGCTTGAAGCTTTCTTT.

The chain recombines TRBV18 with TRBJ2-3, with unresolved D. The CDR3 loop spans 15 amino acids. Germline assignment: CDR1 KGHSH and CDR2 LQKENI. Trimming left V 3 bases short and J 0 bases short, with 10 bases between. Here the CDR3 reads CASSPFSTSTDTQYF. DNA for the CDR3: TGTGCCAGCTCACCCTTTTCGACTAGCACAGATACGCAGTATTTT.

The V gene is TRBV27, the J gene TRBJ2-7; 8 bases align to TRBD1. Trimming at V came to 5 bases and at J to 2 bases, leaving 5 bases not matched to a gene. The CDR3 extends over 14 amino acids. Per germline, CDR1 MNHEY and CDR2 SMNVEV (reference sequence). CDR3 protein: CASSTRQGTYEQYF. DNA for the CDR3: TGTGCCAGCAGTACTCGACAGGGGACCTACGAGCAGTACTTC.

This clone was recorded once. This rearrangement joins TRBV6-6 to TRBJ1-5; tentative D call: TRBD1 (5 bases). The CDR3 runs 15 residues. V lost 4 bases and J lost 7, with 17 bases in between. Per germline, CDR1 MNHNY and CDR2 SVGAGI (reference sequence). The CDR3 sequence: CASSSGIEESQPQHF. CDR3 in DNA: TGTGCCAGCAGTTCAGGGATTGAGGAGTCGCAGCCCCAGCATTTT.

The chain links TRBV6-2 or TRBV6-3 to TRBJ1-2; the match to TRBD1 covers 7 bases. V was clipped by 4 bases and J by 0 bases; unmatched bases: 2. The CDR3 has 14 amino acids. CDR1 is MNHEY and CDR2 is SVGEGT in the germline V gene. The CDR3 spells CASSLDRTNYGYTF. CDR3 nucleotide sequence: TGTGCCAGCAGTTTGGACAGGACTAACTATGGCTACACCTTC.

This clone was found once. J is TRBJ2-7 and V is TRBV28, with TRBD1 identical over 11 bases. The CDR3 runs 15 residues. Germline CDR1 is MDHEN and CDR2 is SYDVKM. The V segment lost 5 bases and the J segment 4 bases; nucleotides outside the gene matches: 7. The CDR3 DNA reads TGTGCCAGCAGTCTTGGGACAGGGGGAAGTTACGAGCAGTACTTC. It encodes CASSLGTGGSYEQYF. Variable domain in full (rest from reference TRBV28 and TRBJ2-7): DVKVTQSSRYLVKRTGEKVFLECVQDMDHENMFWYRQDPGLGLRLIYFSYDVKMKEKGDIPEGYSVSREKKERFSLILESASTNQTSMYLCASSLGTGGSYEQYFGPGTRLTVT.

The chain combines TRBV10-3 with TRBJ2-3, with 7 positions matching TRBD1. J gave up 2 bases and V 0 bases, and 11 bases lay outside the gene matches. This CDR3 has 18 amino acids. Germline CDR1 ENHRY, CDR2 SYGVKD. CDR3 bases: TGTGCCATCAGTGAGTCTGGGGTCCTACAGGGGTCCACAGATACGCAGTATTTT. Translation gives CAISESGVLQGSTDTQYF.

This chain links TRBV4-1 with TRBJ1-2, with TRBD1 matching over 8 bases. V gave up 2 bases and J gave up 5 bases; unmatched junction bases: 13. Germline V gene sequence: CDR1 MGHRA, CDR2 YSYEKL. The CDR3 has 17 residues. The CDR3 sequence is CASSQPDRGRDGYGYTF. DNA for the CDR3: TGCGCCAGCAGCCAACCAGACAGGGGCCGGGACGGTTATGGCTACACCTTC.

This clone was detected once. The J gene is TRBJ1-2, the V gene TRBV27; a possible D gene is TRBD1 (5 bases). Trimming removed 2 bases at V and 4 bases at J, with 11 bases between. The CDR3 loop spans 14 amino acids. Germline V gene data show CDR1 as MNHEY and CDR2 as SMNVEV (reference sequence). CDR3: CASSLGARGYGYTF. As DNA, the CDR3 is TGTGCCAGCAGTTTAGGGGCAAGGGGCTATGGCTACACCTTC.

DNA for the CDR3: TGTGCCAGCAGACCCTGGACAGGGGGCGATGAGCAGTTCTTC. Its protein product is CASRPWTGGDEQFF. The rearrangement joins TRBV28 to TRBJ2-1; 11 bases line up with TRBD1. V shed 6 bases and J 8 bases; nucleotides not matched to a gene: 6. Germline CDR1 and CDR2: MDHEN and SYDVKM. This CDR3 spans 14 amino acids.

This sequence joins TRBV6-5 and TRBJ1-2; 9 bases line up with TRBD1. This CDR3 spans 14 amino acids. The germline V gene encodes CDR1 MNHEY and CDR2 SVGAGI. V gave up 6 bases and J gave up 3 bases; unmatched junction bases: 5. The CDR3 DNA reads as TGTGCCAGCAGACCCCGACAGGGGGACTATGGCTACACCTTC. Translation: CASRPRQGDYGYTF.

V is TRBV10-2 and J is TRBJ1-2; D not resolved. This CDR3 is 15 amino acids long. Trimming shortened V by 4 bases and J by 2 bases, and 14 bases separated the two germline ends. Per the germline V gene, CDR1 is WSHSY and CDR2 is SAAADI. The CDR3 protein is CASSGLGSENYGYTF. The CDR3 nucleotides are TGCGCCAGCAGTGGTTTGGGCAGCGAAAACTATGGCTACACCTTC.